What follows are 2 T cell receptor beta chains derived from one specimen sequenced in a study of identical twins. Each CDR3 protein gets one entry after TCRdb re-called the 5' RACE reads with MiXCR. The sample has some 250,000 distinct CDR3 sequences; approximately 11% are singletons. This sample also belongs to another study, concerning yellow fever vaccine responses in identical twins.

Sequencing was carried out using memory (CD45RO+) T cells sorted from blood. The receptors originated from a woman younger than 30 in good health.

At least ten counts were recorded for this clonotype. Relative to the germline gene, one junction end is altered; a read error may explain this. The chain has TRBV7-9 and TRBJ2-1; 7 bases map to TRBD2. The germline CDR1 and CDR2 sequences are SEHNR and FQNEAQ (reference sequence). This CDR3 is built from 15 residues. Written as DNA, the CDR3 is TGTGCCAGCAGCGATAGCGGGTACTCCAACAATGAGCAGTTCTTC. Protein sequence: CASSDSGYSNNEQFF.

The CDR3 DNA sequence: TGCAGTGCTATCCGGGACAGGAATGAAAAACTGTTTTTT. It is translated as CSAIRDRNEKLFF. The chain carries TRBV20-1 and TRBJ1-4; 8 nucleotides line up with TRBD1. With 4 bases clipped from V and 5 bases from J, the junction kept 3 bases outside the gene matches. From germline, CDR1 is DFQATT and CDR2 SNEGSKA (reference sequence). The CDR3 has 13 residues.